One T cell receptor beta chain is described in this entry. Its target is unknown. Each single cDNA molecule received a unique molecular identifier. TCRdb used MiXCR to reprocess the 5' RACE reads, holding one entry per CDR3 protein. The sample lists around 29,000 distinct CDR3 sequences, less than 10% occurring once. The data belong to a study of early T cells in non-severe SARS-CoV-2 infection. About the research overall: Alpha and beta chains were unpaired, from unsorted whole-blood bulk RNA.

CDR1 and CDR2 (germline): LNHNV, YYDKDF (reference sequence). The V gene lost 2 bases and the J gene lost 15 bases, with 17 bases spanning the gap. CDR3 size: 14 residues. Study results and caveats: VDJdb-based annotation leaned toward anti-spike CD8 responses and missed private and CD4 specificities.

The sequence came from an adult who was a healthcare worker with PCR-confirmed SARS-CoV-2 infection or an uninfected control (not recorded which). The J gene is TRBJ1-6, the V gene TRBV15; D perhaps matches TRBD1 (5 bases). The source material was whole blood. CDR3: CATSRPTTAWNLHF. The CDR3 bases are TGTGCCACCAGCAGACCCACGACAGCGTGGAACCTCCACTTT.